Listed below are T cell receptor beta chains from one sample, sequenced in a study of T cell responses to AZD1222 COVID-19 vaccine. Sequencing used immunoSEQ multiplex PCR; TCRdb keeps in-frame clones, though not all of them. The sample holds 180,000 or so clones, around 90% seen once. Sequencing was performed on peripheral blood, taken on day 0 of AZD1222 vaccination. The receptors originated from an adult in good health. CDR3s include the opening cysteine and the closing phenylalanine or tryptophan. The order of the fields is CDR3 DNA, CDR3 protein, J gene, D gene, V gene. A D gene is named only where the DNA matches it firmly.

CDR3 DNA: TGTGCCAGCAGCTTAGGACCCCCCAGCGGGGAAAAACTGTTTTTT
CDR3 protein: CASSLGPPSGEKLFF
J gene: TRBJ1-4
D gene: NA
V gene: TRBV7-2

CDR3 DNA: TGTGCCAGCAATGGGGCTTCGGGGCCAAAAAGGGAGCTGTTTTTT
CDR3 protein: CASNGASGPKRELFF
J gene: TRBJ2-2
D gene: NA
V gene: TRBV25-1

CDR3 DNA: TGTGCCAGCAGCTTAATAGCTGGCCAAGGGAATTCACCCCTCCACTTT
CDR3 protein: CASSLIAGQGNSPLHF
J gene: TRBJ1-6
D gene: NA
V gene: TRBV7-2

CDR3 DNA: TGTGCCAGCAGCTGGGGACTAGCGGGGTTGCGCGAGCAGTACTTC
CDR3 protein: CASSWGLAGLREQYF
J gene: TRBJ2-7
D gene: TRBD2
V gene: TRBV7-3

CDR3 DNA: TGTGCCAGCAGTGAAGGCCCCTACGAGCAGTACTTC
CDR3 protein: CASSEGPYEQYF
J gene: TRBJ2-7
D gene: NA
V gene: TRBV2

CDR3 DNA: TGTGCCAGCTCACCGACAGGGGCGTCCCTCTACGAGCAGTACTTC
CDR3 protein: CASSPTGASLYEQYF
J gene: TRBJ2-7
D gene: TRBD1
V gene: TRBV18

CDR3 DNA: TGTGCCAGCAGCCTCTACGGACAGGGGTACGACGAGCAGTACTTC
CDR3 protein: CASSLYGQGYDEQYF
J gene: TRBJ2-7
D gene: TRBD1
V gene: TRBV11-2

CDR3 DNA: TGTGCCAGCAGCAAACAGGGGAGCTCCTACAATGAGCAGTTCTTC
CDR3 protein: CASSKQGSSYNEQFF
J gene: TRBJ2-1
D gene: TRBD1
V gene: TRBV5-5

CDR3 DNA: TGTGCCATCAGTGCCAGTGGGGGCACTGAAGCTTTCTTT
CDR3 protein: CAISASGGTEAFF
J gene: TRBJ1-1
D gene: NA
V gene: TRBV10-3

CDR3 DNA: TGCAGTGCTAGTCCCGGGACCGCGAATGAAAAACTGTTTTTT
CDR3 protein: CSASPGTANEKLFF
J gene: TRBJ1-4
D gene: NA
V gene: TRBV20-1

CDR3 DNA: TGTGCCAGCAGTGGGCCGGGACAGCTTAATGAAAAACTGTTTTTT
CDR3 protein: CASSGPGQLNEKLFF
J gene: TRBJ1-4
D gene: TRBD1
V gene: TRBV2

CDR3 DNA: TGTGCCAGTTCAGTAGTTACCGGACAGGGGGCTATGGAAGCTTTCTTT
CDR3 protein: CASSVVTGQGAMEAFF
J gene: TRBJ1-1
D gene: TRBD1
V gene: TRBV19

CDR3 DNA: TGTGCCAGCAGCTTAGCATTTGGGGAGAACTATGGCTACACCTTC
CDR3 protein: CASSLAFGENYGYTF
J gene: TRBJ1-2
D gene: NA
V gene: TRBV7-9

CDR3 DNA: TGTGCCTGGAGTCTCCAGAGTGGGATGTGGGGAGAAAAACTGTTTTTT
CDR3 protein: CAWSLQSGMWGEKLFF
J gene: TRBJ1-4
D gene: NA
V gene: TRBV30

CDR3 DNA: TGTGCCAGCAGCCCTGGGGACAGGCCAATGGGCAATGAGCAGTTCTTC
CDR3 protein: CASSPGDRPMGNEQFF
J gene: TRBJ2-1
D gene: TRBD1
V gene: TRBV11-1

CDR3 DNA: TGTGCCAGCTCCCGCGATAGTAACTATGGCTACACCTTC
CDR3 protein: CASSRDSNYGYTF
J gene: TRBJ1-2
D gene: NA
V gene: TRBV18